This T cell receptor (beta chain) was documented in a study of OX40 agonist ivuxolimab in advanced cancers. On this clone itself: The antigen is unknown.

Profiling relied on immunoSEQ multiplex PCR, and the TCRdb table lists in-frame clones only, not all of them. The sample records around 130,000 clones, roughly 93% being singletons. Whole-study findings and limits: Expanded peripheral T cell antigen specificity was not determined.

Sequenced material: CD4+ or CD8+ T cells sorted from blood, taken in a trial of the OX40 agonist ivuxolimab. This TCR came from an adult with an advanced solid tumor such as melanoma, head and neck, liver or kidney cancer.

This CDR3 reads CASSPRGGGEQFF. The CDR3, as DNA: TGTGCCAGCTCACCAAGGGGGGGCGGTGAGCAGTTCTTC. The chain uses TRBV18 and TRBJ2-1, with a possible D match to TRBD2 (7 bases). Germline V gene sequence: CDR1 KGHSH, CDR2 LQKENI. The CDR3 sequence is 13 residues long. V was shortened by 2 bases and J by 9 bases, with 11 bases between the two germline ends.